The following is a TCR beta chain sequence with its context. Its antigen is still unknown. Within one base of it there is no much larger clone, and no base qualities were kept. These data are taken from a study of technical replicates of blood from a few donors (dated by TCRdb to about 2017). The library was prepared using the immunoSEQ multiplex PCR assay. Held by TCRdb, this immuneACCESS table contains in-frame sequences only and omits some clones. Under half of the omission traces to an unresolved V gene where checked; the cause of the rest is unknown. The sample table shows almost 85,000 clones, and about 97% are seen once. The leading ten clones occupy 0.18% of the sample. The germline V gene provides CDR1 SGHRS and CDR2 YFSETQ. The CDR3 covers 12 residues, taking in both the cysteine and the phenylalanine. Only the CDR3 portion is preserved as DNA: 36 bases, with reading frame beginning at the first base. Trimming removed 4 bases from V and 9 bases from J, leaving 11 bases between the germline ends.

Input material: T cells isolated from PBMCs. Recombination connected TRBV5-1 to TRBJ2-1; TRBD1 might be the D gene, on 5 matching bases. This receptor was obtained from a human donor in good health. The CDR3 protein sequence reads: CASSLDSTEQFF. The DNA is TGCGCCAGCAGCCTAGACAGCACTGAGCAGTTCTTC.